This T cell receptor beta chain was captured in a study of T cells after posttransplantation cyclophosphamide. V lost 6 bases and J lost 7, with 15 bases in between. The CDR3 has 13 amino acids. Germline V gives CDR1 MNHEY, CDR2 SVGAGI. The study's findings and limits: Later post-transplant blood repertoires were often dominated by donor CD8+ memory clones. After PTCy, TRB diversity resembled that of CNI/methotrexate controls.

In its sample, this clone was seen many times. Its antigen is as yet unknown. Busulfan-fludarabine conditioning, marrow transplant, and cyclophosphamide on days +3 and +4 were administered. Clones were read by immunoSEQ multiplex PCR, and TCRdb kept only the in-frame ones, dropping some. Altogether around 12,000 clones were found in the sample, and no singletons occur. This clonotype was sampled from a female patient aged 40 to 50 who received an allogeneic stem cell transplant from a related donor, was CMV-positive, and had acute GVHD only. Some T cells may be graft donor cells. This chain uses TRBV6-5 with TRBJ1-1; D is unclear. The source material was PBMCs, sampled after allogeneic stem cell transplant with posttransplant cyclophosphamide. The CDR3 loop reads CASRGGVPREAFF. Here the CDR3 DNA reads TGTGCCAGCAGAGGCGGGGTCCCGCGTGAAGCTTTCTTT.